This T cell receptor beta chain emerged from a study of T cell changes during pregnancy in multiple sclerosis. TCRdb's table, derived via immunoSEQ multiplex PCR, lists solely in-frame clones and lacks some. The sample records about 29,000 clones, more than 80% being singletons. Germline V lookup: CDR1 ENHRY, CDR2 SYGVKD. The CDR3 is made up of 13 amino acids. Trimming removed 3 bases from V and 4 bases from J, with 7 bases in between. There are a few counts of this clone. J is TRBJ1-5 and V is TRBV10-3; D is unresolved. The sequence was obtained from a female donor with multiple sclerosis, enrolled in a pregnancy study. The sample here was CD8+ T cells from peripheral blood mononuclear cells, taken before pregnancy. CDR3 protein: CAISEDRNQPQHF. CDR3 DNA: TGTGCCATCAGTGAAGATAGAAATCAGCCCCAGCATTTT.